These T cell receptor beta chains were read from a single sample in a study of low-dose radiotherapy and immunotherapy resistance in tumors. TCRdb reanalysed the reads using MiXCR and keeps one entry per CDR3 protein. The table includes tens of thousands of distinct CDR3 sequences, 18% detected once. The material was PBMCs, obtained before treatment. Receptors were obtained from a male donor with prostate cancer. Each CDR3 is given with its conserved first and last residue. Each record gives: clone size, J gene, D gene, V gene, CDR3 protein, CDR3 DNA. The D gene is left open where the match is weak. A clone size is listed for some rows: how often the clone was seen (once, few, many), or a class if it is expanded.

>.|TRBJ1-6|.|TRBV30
CAWSEGGNSPLHF
TGTGCCTGGAGTGAGGGGGGTAATTCACCCCTCCACTTT
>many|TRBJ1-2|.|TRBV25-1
CASSEETDAIYGYTF
TGTGCCAGCAGTGAAGAGACGGACGCGATCTATGGCTACACCTTC
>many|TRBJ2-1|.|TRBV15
CATSSITGQQFF
TGTGCCACCAGCAGTATCACAGGGCAGCAGTTCTTC
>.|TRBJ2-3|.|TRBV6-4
CASSDWLGPPGTQYF
TGTGCCAGCAGTGACTGGTTGGGACCGCCGGGTACGCAGTATTTT
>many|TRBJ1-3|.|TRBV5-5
CASSLDRYSGNTIYF
TGTGCCAGCAGCTTGGATAGATACTCTGGAAACACCATATATTTT
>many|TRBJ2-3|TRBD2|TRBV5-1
CASSLVSGGKGDTQYF
TGCGCCAGCAGCTTGGTGAGCGGGGGCAAGGGAGATACGCAGTATTTT
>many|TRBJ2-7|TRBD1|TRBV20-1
CSASVQGDYEQYF
TGCAGTGCTAGCGTTCAGGGGGACTACGAGCAGTACTTC
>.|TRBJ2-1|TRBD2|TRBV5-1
CASSLFAGGLGEQFF
TGCGCCAGCAGCTTGTTCGCGGGGGGGTTAGGTGAGCAGTTCTTC
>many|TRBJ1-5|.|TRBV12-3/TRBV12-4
CASSFPWGGPRGQRVQHF
TGTGCCAGCAGTTTTCCGTGGGGCGGCCCCCGTGGCCAAAGGGTCCAGCATTTT
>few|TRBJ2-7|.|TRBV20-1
CSASGPIPYEQYF
TGCAGTGCTAGCGGGCCTATTCCCTACGAGCAGTACTTC
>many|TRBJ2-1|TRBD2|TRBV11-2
CASSKRTSGDEQFF
TGTGCCAGCAGCAAGCGGACTAGCGGGGATGAGCAGTTCTTC
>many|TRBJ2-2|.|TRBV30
CAWSVRGSGNTGELFF
TGTGCCTGGAGTGTTCGAGGGAGTGGGAACACCGGGGAGCTGTTTTTT
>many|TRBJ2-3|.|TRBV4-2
CASSQHEGASTDTQYF
TGTGCCAGCAGCCAACATGAAGGGGCTAGCACAGATACGCAGTATTTT
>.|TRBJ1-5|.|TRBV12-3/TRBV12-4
CASSSRTGSQPQHF
TGTGCCAGCAGTTCACGGACTGGAAGTCAGCCCCAGCATTTT
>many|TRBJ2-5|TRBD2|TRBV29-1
CSAVLAVPGTQYF
TGCAGCGCAGTACTAGCGGTCCCTGGGACCCAGTACTTC
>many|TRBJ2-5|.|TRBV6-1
CASSDAQGVTQYF
TGTGCCAGCAGTGATGCGCAGGGTGTGACCCAGTACTTC
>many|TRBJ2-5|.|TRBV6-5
CASSDRGTAQETQYF
TGTGCCAGCAGTGATCGCGGGACAGCACAAGAGACCCAGTACTTC
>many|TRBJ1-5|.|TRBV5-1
CASSLDGGAGQPQHF
TGCGCCAGCAGCTTGGATGGGGGCGCGGGGCAGCCCCAGCATTTT
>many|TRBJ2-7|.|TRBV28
CASSSAAYEQYF
TGTGCCAGCAGTTCTGCGGCCTACGAGCAGTACTTC
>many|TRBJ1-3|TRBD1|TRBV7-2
CASSTQSIGQGTIYF
TGTGCCAGCAGCACACAATCTATTGGACAGGGAACCATATATTTT
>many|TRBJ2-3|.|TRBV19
CASSILDYTDTQYF
TGTGCCAGTAGTATATTGGATTACACAGATACGCAGTATTTT
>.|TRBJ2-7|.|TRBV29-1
CSVRGGASYEQYF
TGCAGCGTTAGAGGGGGGGCATCCTACGAGCAGTACTTC
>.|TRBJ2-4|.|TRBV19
CARKNIQYF
TGTGCCAGGAAAAACATTCAGTACTTC
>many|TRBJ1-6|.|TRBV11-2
CASSLVAVNSPLHF
TGTGCCAGCAGCTTAGTGGCTGTAAATTCACCCCTCCACTTT
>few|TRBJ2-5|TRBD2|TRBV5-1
CASSSLATQETQYF
TGCGCCAGCAGCTCACTAGCGACTCAAGAGACCCAGTACTTC
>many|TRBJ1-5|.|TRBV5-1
CASSLRGGAEPQHF
TGCGCCAGCTCACTCCGTGGCGGGGCGGAGCCCCAGCATTTT
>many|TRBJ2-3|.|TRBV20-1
CSAPSRQATDTQYF
TGCAGTGCTCCTTCCAGACAGGCGACAGATACGCAGTATTTT
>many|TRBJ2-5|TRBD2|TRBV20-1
CSAPGVTGGETQYF
TGCAGTGCTCCAGGAGTTACGGGGGGAGAGACCCAGTACTTC
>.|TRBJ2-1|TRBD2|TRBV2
CASSVAGGSYNEQFF
TGTGCCAGCAGTGTAGCGGGGGGTTCCTACAATGAGCAGTTCTTC